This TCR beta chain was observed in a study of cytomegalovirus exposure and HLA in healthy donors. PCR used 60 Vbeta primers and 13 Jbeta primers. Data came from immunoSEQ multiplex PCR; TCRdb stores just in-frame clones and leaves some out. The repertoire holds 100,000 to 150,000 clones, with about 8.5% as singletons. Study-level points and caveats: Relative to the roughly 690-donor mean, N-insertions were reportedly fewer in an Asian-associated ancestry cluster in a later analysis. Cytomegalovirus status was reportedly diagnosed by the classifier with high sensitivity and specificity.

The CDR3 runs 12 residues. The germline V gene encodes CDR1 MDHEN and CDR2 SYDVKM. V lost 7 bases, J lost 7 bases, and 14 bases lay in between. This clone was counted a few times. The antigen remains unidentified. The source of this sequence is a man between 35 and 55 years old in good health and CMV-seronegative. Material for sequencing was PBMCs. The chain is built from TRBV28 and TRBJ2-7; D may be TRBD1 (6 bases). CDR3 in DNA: TGTGCCAGCAAGTCCCAGGGGCTGGAGCAGTACTTC. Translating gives CASKSQGLEQYF.